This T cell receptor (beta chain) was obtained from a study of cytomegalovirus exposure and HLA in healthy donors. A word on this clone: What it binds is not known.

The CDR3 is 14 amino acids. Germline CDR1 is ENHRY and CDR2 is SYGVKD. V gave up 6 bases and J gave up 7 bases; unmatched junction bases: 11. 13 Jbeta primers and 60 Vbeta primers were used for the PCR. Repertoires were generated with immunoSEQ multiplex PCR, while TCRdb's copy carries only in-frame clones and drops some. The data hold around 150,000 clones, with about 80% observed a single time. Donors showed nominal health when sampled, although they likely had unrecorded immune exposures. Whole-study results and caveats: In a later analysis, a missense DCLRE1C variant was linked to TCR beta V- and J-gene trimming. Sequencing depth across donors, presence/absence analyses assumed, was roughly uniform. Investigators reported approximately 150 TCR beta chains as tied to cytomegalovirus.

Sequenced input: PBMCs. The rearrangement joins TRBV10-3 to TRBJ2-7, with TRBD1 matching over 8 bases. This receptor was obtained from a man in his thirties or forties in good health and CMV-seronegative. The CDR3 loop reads CAISQQGGVREQYF. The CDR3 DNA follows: TGTGCCATCAGCCAACAGGGGGGAGTGAGAGAGCAGTACTTC.